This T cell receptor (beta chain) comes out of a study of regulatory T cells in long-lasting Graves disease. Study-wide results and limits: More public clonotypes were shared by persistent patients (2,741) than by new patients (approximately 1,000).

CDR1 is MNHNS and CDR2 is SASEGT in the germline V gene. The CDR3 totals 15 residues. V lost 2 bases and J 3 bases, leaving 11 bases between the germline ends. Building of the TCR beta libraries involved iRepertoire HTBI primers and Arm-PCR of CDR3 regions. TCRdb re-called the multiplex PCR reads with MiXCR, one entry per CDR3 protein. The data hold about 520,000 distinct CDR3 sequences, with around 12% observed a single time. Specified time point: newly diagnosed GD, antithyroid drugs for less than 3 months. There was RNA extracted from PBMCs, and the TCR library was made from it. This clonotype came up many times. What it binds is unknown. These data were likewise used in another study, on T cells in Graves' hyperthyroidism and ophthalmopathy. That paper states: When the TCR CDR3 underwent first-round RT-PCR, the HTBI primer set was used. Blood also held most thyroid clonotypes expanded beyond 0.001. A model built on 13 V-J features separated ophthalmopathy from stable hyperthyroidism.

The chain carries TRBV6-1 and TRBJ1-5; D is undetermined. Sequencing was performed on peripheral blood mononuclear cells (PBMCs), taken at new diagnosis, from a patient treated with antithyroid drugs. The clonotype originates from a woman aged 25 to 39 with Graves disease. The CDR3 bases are TGTGCCAGCAGTGAACGCGGTTCGAACAATCAGCCCCAGCATTTT. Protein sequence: CASSERGSNNQPQHF.